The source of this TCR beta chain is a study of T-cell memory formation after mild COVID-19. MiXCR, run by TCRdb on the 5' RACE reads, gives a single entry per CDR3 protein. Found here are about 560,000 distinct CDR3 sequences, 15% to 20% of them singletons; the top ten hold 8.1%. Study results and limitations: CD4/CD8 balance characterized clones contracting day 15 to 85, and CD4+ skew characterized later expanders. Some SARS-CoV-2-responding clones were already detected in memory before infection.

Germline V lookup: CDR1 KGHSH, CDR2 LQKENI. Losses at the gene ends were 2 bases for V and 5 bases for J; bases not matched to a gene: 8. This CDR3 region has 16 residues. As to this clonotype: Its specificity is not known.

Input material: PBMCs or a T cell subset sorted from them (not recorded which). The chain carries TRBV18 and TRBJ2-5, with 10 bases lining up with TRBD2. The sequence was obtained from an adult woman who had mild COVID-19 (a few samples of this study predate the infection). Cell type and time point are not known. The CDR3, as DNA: TGTGCCAGCTCACCATCTCAGCGGGGGGGCTTGGAGACCCAGTACTTC. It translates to CASSPSQRGGLETQYF.